Below are 9 T cell receptor beta chains sequenced from a single sample in a study of T cell repertoires in cytomegalovirus infection (dated by TCRdb to the late 2010s). For sequencing, an Illumina HiSeq 1500 was employed. The raw public data were reprocessed by TCRdb itself: fastp quality trimming at Q25, MiXCR clonotype calling, in-frame beta chains only. Entries are consolidated by CDR3 protein sequence, retaining the most common genes and DNA. In all, the sample holds 250,000 to 300,000 distinct CDR3 sequences, and roughly 9% of those were seen once. The ten biggest clones cover roughly 15% of the sample. Sequencing was carried out using PBMCs. Receptor source: a human donor in good health (CMV status not recorded). Some clones in this sample may be carry-over from other donors' samples.

This clonotype was detected many times. The genes are TRBV27 and TRBJ2-1, with 11 bases fitting TRBD2. Per germline, CDR1 MNHEY and CDR2 SMNVEV (reference sequence). The CDR3 is 15 amino acids. V lost 4 bases and J lost 6; bases outside the gene matches: 5. This CDR3 reads CASSSPGLAANEQFF. Here the CDR3 DNA reads TGTGCCAGCAGTTCGCCGGGACTAGCGGCCAATGAGCAGTTCTTC.

This chain connects TRBV27 to TRBJ2-4; TRBD2 matches at 8 bases. The germline gives CDR1 MNHEY, CDR2 SMNVEV (reference sequence). CDR3 length equals 15 residues. V lost 2 bases to trimming and J lost 6 bases; unmatched junction nucleotides: 6. The CDR3 sequence is CASSLTSLAVNIQYF. CDR3 nucleotide sequence: TGTGCCAGCAGTTTAACCTCACTAGCGGTAAACATTCAGTACTTC.

This clonotype has just a few counts. A junction boundary mismatches the germline segment, possibly from a read error. V is TRBV9 and J is TRBJ2-5, with a possible D match to TRBD1 (6 bases). Per the germline V gene, CDR1 is SGDLS and CDR2 is YYNGEE. The CDR3 covers 16 residues. The CDR3 here is CASSVGGTPLKEAQYF. For the CDR3, the DNA is TGTGCCAGCAGCGTAGGAGGGACACCTTTGAAAGAGGCCCAGTACTTC.

This clonotype showed up many times. The rearrangement joins TRBV7-6 to TRBJ2-2, with 8 positions matching TRBD1. The V and J ends lost 4 bases and 9 bases, in that order; junction bases with no gene match: 7. Germline-derived CDR1 and CDR2 are SGHVS and FNYEAQ. CDR3 length: 14 amino acids. CDR3 coding DNA: TGTGCCAGCAGCTCCTTGGACAGGGTGTGGGAGCTGTTTTTT. Its protein product is CASSSLDRVWELFF.

This clonotype was seen many times. The genes are TRBV10-3 and TRBJ1-5; D remains ambiguous. The CDR3 loop spans 15 amino acids. Germline CDR1 and CDR2: ENHRY and SYGVKD. Trimming took off 2 bases at V and 0 bases at J, with 8 bases between the two ends. CDR3 sequence: CAISEGRNSNQPQHF. The CDR3 DNA reads as TGTGCCATCAGTGAGGGGCGGAATAGCAATCAGCCCCAGCATTTT.

In its sample, this clonotype was seen a few times. The V call is TRBV7-6, the J call TRBJ1-5; unclear D gene. V was shortened by 1 base and J by 6 bases, with 7 bases between the two germline ends. The V gene's germline CDR1 is SGHVS and CDR2 FNYEAQ. This CDR3 is 13 amino acids long. The CDR3 region is CASSLDRLQPQHF. CDR3 nucleotide sequence: TGTGCCAGCAGCTTAGATAGGCTTCAGCCCCAGCATTTT.

This clonotype was seen at least ten times. The chain has TRBV7-2 and TRBJ1-2; D unresolved. Germline V gives CDR1 SGHTA, CDR2 FQGNSA. The V gene lost 4 bases and the J gene lost 0 bases, with 6 bases spanning the gap. The CDR3 loop spans 13 amino acids. CDR3 sequence reads: CASSSGANYGYTF. The CDR3 coding sequence is TGTGCCAGCAGCTCCGGTGCTAACTATGGCTACACCTTC. Together with reference TRBV7-2 and TRBJ1-2, the CDR3 gives the full variable domain: GAGVSQSPSNKVTEKGKDVELRCDPISGHTALYWYRQSLGQGLEFLIYFQGNSAPDKSGLPSDRFSAERTGGSVSTLTIQRTQQEDSAVYLCASSSGANYGYTFGSGTRLTVV.

This clonotype was picked up many times. The chain is built from TRBV7-2 and TRBJ2-7, with 10 bases matching TRBD1. The V gene end was trimmed by 5 bases and the J gene end by 7 bases; junction bases not matched to a gene: 8. The CDR3 totals 14 residues. Germline lookup yields CDR1 SGHTA and CDR2 FQGNSA. The CDR3 here is CASSPWTGGWEQYF. The CDR3 DNA sequence: TGTGCCAGCAGCCCCTGGACAGGGGGTTGGGAGCAGTACTTC.

This clonotype has a count of ten or more. The chain is built from TRBV9 and TRBJ1-3; D remains ambiguous. CDR1 is SGDLS and CDR2 is YYNGEE in the germline V gene. There are 14 residues in the CDR3. V was pared by 3 bases and J by 3 bases, with 10 bases between. The chain's CDR3 is CASSAETHGNTIYF. The DNA for the CDR3 is TGTGCCAGCAGCGCGGAAACTCATGGAAACACCATATATTTT.